These 18 T cell receptor beta chains came from one sample sequenced in a study of tumor T cells in aggressive B-cell lymphoma. The data were produced by immunoSEQ multiplex PCR, yet TCRdb's version contains in-frame clones alone and is incomplete. The sample has over 3,000 clones; around 85% are singletons. Material: tumor tissue. The receptors here all came from an adult with diffuse large B cell lymphoma.

The rearrangement joins TRBV6-6 to TRBJ2-5, with a possible D match to TRBD2 (5 bases). The V end lost 2 bases, the J end lost 7 bases, and 8 bases lay between the germline ends. Per the germline V gene, CDR1 is MNHNY and CDR2 is SVGAGI (reference sequence). CDR3 length equals 12 residues. The CDR3 loop reads CASSYEGGTQYF. The DNA for the CDR3 is TGTGCCAGCAGTTACGAGGGCGGGACCCAGTACTTC.

The chain is built from TRBV6-4 and TRBJ1-6; D may be TRBD1 (5 bases). CDR1 MRHNA and CDR2 SNTAGT come from the germline V gene. The CDR3 extends over 14 amino acids. Trimming left V 0 bases short and J 7 bases short, with 7 bases between. The CDR3 protein is CASSDSGGNSPLHF. CDR3 coding DNA: TGTGCCAGCAGTGACTCTGGGGGGAATTCACCCCTCCACTTT.

The CDR3 reads CASSPWPGAYEQYF. The CDR3 DNA sequence: TGTGCCAGCAGCCCATGGCCGGGGGCCTACGAGCAGTACTTC. The gene calls are TRBV5-5 and TRBJ2-7; tentatively, D is TRBD2 (6 bases). The CDR3 extends over 14 amino acids. Trimming cost V 4 bases and J 2 bases, with 13 bases left between them. Germline lookup yields CDR1 SGHKS and CDR2 YYEKEE (reference sequence).

The J gene is TRBJ1-6, the V gene TRBV9; D gene uncertain. Trimming shortened V by 4 bases and J by 7 bases, and 12 bases separated the two germline ends. Germline V gene data show CDR1 as SGDLS and CDR2 as YYNGEE. The CDR3 totals 14 residues. The CDR3 here is CASSPQRKNSPLHF. CDR3 in DNA: TGTGCCAGCAGCCCCCAGCGGAAGAATTCACCCCTCCACTTT.

The chain has TRBV10-1 and TRBJ2-5; maybe TRBD2 (6 bases). The CDR3 length is 13 residues. The V gene's germline CDR1 is WNHNN and CDR2 SYGVQD (reference sequence). V was shortened by 8 bases and J by 5 bases, with 15 bases between the two germline ends. The CDR3 loop is CASGGTSSETQYF. CDR3 sequence (DNA): TGCGCCAGCGGGGGTACTAGCTCGGAGACCCAGTACTTC.

This chain links TRBV5-4 with TRBJ2-5; 8 nucleotides match TRBD2. Germline values: CDR1 SGHNT, CDR2 YYREEE (reference sequence). The CDR3 loop spans 13 amino acids. The ends lost 6 bases at V and 5 bases at J; junction bases unmatched: 6. The CDR3 DNA sequence: TGTGCCAGCAACCGGGGGGGGCTGGAGACCCAGTACTTC. Translated, it gives CASNRGGLETQYF.

This chain links TRBV19 with TRBJ2-7, with D tentatively TRBD1 (5 bases). Trimming removed 5 bases at V and 7 bases at J, with 18 bases between. Germline CDR1 LNHDA, CDR2 SQIVND (reference sequence). CDR3 length: 14 residues. The CDR3 sequence is CASSATLTVLEQYF. Written as DNA, the CDR3 is TGTGCCAGTAGTGCCACCCTGACAGTTTTAGAGCAGTACTTC.

J is TRBJ1-1 and V is TRBV18; 9 nucleotides agree with TRBD1. There are 14 residues in the CDR3. CDR1 and CDR2 (germline): KGHSH, LQKENI. With 4 bases clipped from V and 8 bases from J, the junction kept 8 bases outside the gene matches. This CDR3 reads CASSQPQGTGEAFF. In DNA form, the CDR3 reads TGTGCCAGCTCACAACCCCAAGGGACAGGGGAAGCTTTCTTT.

The CDR3 loop reads CASRVGTGGAGYSQPQHF. The CDR3 DNA sequence: TGTGCCAGCAGAGTCGGGACAGGGGGCGCGGGCTATAGCCAGCCCCAGCATTTT. The chain is built from TRBV2 and TRBJ1-5; TRBD1 agrees at 12 bases. CDR1 SNHLY and CDR2 FYNNEI come from the germline V gene. This CDR3 comprises 18 residues. V lost 6 bases and J lost 7; bases outside the gene matches: 16. Looking up the rest from reference TRBV2 and TRBJ1-5 gives the full variable domain: EPEVTQTPSHQVTQMGQEVILRCVPISNHLYFYWYRQILGQKVEFLVSFYNNEISEKSEIFDDQFSVERPDGSNFTLKIRSTKLEDSAMYFCASRVGTGGAGYSQPQHFGDGTRLSIL.

The chain uses TRBV13 and TRBJ1-1; 7 bases are a match to TRBD1. Germline CDR1 reads PRHDT; CDR2 reads FYEKMQ (reference sequence). The J segment lost 7 bases and the V segment lost 1 base, leaving 9 bases of the junction unmatched. CDR3 length: 15 residues. In DNA, the CDR3 is TGTGCCAGCAGCTTAGTCGCAGGGGGTCCGGGTGAAGCTTTCTTT. Protein product: CASSLVAGGPGEAFF.

V and J are TRBV14 and TRBJ1-5, with D possibly being TRBD1 (5 bases). Germline V gives CDR1 SGHDN, CDR2 FVKESK. The ends were cut back, 3 bases at V and 7 bases at J, with 7 bases in the middle. This CDR3 contains 12 residues. CDR3 loop: CASSQAGQPQHF. CDR3 nucleotide sequence: TGTGCCAGCAGCCAGGCAGGGCAGCCCCAGCATTTT.

A few counts support this clone. The V and J genes are TRBV5-4 and TRBJ1-2; perhaps TRBD1 as D (5 bases). Germline V CDR1 and CDR2: SGHNT, YYREEE (reference sequence). This CDR3 region has 12 residues. The germline V and J ends were trimmed by 1 base and 8 bases, with 9 bases remaining between them. DNA of the CDR3: TGTGCCAGCAGCTTGTTCCCAGGGGGCTACACCTTC. Encoded protein: CASSLFPGGYTF.

The V call is TRBV23-1, the J call TRBJ2-5; the match to TRBD1 covers 8 bases. TRBV23-1 falls under the ORF class, with uncertain function. There are 15 residues in the CDR3. V was clipped by 4 bases and J by 3 bases; unmatched bases: 7. The CDR3 DNA reads TGCGCCAGCAGTCCAGGGGGCGCAATGGAAGAGACCCAGTACTTC. It translates to CASSPGGAMEETQYF.

This clone was observed a few times. The chain employs TRBV14 and TRBJ1-6; D is possibly TRBD1 (6 bases). CDR3 length: 13 residues. The V gene lost 8 bases and the J gene lost 14 bases, with 19 bases spanning the gap. Germline V gene sequence: CDR1 SGHDN, CDR2 FVKESK. The CDR3 region is CASAGQMPASLHF. CDR3 nucleotides: TGTGCCAGCGCCGGACAGATGCCAGCATCCCTCCACTTT.

This clone has only one observation. V and J are TRBV7-6 and TRBJ1-1, with D unclear. The CDR3 runs to 14 residues. CDR1 and CDR2 from the germline V gene are SGHVS and FNYEAQ. Trimming cost V 7 bases and J 2 bases, with 14 bases left between them. CDR3 amino acids: CASTREGENTEAFF. CDR3 DNA sequence: TGTGCCAGCACTCGAGAGGGAGAAAACACTGAAGCTTTCTTT.

The rearrangement uses TRBV15 and TRBJ1-2; D remains ambiguous. CDR1 and CDR2 from the germline V gene are LNHNV and YYDKDF (reference sequence). The V and J ends lost 0 bases and 8 bases respectively, with 16 bases between them. This CDR3 spans 15 amino acids. CDR3 nucleotides: TGTGCCACCAGCAGAGACCTAGCTCGAGCTGAGGGCTACACCTTC. Encoded protein: CATSRDLARAEGYTF.

The chain couples TRBV29-1 to TRBJ2-7; TRBD1 agrees at 7 bases. The CDR3 totals 14 residues. V gave up 0 bases and J gave up 4 bases; unmatched junction bases: 6. CDR1 and CDR2 from the germline V gene are SQVTM and ANQGSEA. This CDR3 reads CSVEDPRQGYEQYF. The CDR3 nucleotides are TGCAGCGTTGAAGACCCCCGACAGGGATACGAGCAGTACTTC.

This clone appeared a single time. The chain employs TRBV27 and TRBJ1-2; D not certain. Germline V gene sequence: CDR1 MNHEY, CDR2 SMNVEV (reference sequence). V shed 0 bases and J shed 4 bases, with 12 bases lying between them. CDR3 length equals 15 residues. CDR3 coding DNA: TGTGCCAGCAGTTTATCGACTCCCCCCCTCTATGGCTACACCTTC. It yields the protein CASSLSTPPLYGYTF.